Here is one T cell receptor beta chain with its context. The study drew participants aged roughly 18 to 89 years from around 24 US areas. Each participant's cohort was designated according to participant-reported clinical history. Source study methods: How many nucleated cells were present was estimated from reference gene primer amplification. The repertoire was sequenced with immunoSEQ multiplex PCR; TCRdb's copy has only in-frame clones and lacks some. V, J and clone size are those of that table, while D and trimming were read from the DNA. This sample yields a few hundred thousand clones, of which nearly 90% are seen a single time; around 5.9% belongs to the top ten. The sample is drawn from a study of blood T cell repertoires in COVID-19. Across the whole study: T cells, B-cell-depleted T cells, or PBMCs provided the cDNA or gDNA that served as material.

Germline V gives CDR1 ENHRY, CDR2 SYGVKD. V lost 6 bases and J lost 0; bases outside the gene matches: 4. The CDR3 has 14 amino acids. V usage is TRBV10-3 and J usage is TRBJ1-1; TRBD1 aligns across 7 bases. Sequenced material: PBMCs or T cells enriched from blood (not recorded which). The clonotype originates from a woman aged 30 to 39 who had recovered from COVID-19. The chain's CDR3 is CAIRGTEMNTEAFF. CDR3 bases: TGTGCCATCAGGGGGACAGAAATGAACACTGAAGCTTTCTTT.